This TCR beta chain was retrieved from a study of T cells in Graves' hyperthyroidism and ophthalmopathy. Regarding the study as a whole: The authors' 13 V-J model separated ophthalmopathy from stable hyperthyroidism.

This clonotype has a handful of counts. Its target is unknown. CDR3 length: 13 amino acids. Trimming stripped 0 bases from V and 6 bases from J, with 11 bases between. CDR1 is DFQATT and CDR2 is SNEGSKA in the germline V gene (reference sequence). The CDR3 regions of TCR beta were amplified from RNA transcripts. Initially, a first-round RT-PCR of the TCR CDR3 employed the HTBI primer set. TCRdb processed the multiplex PCR reads anew with MiXCR; each CDR3 protein has one entry. The table lists hundreds of thousands of distinct CDR3 sequences, roughly 46% of them singletons. The TCR sequence derives from a woman younger than 30 with Graves' hyperthyroidism. The V and J genes are TRBV20-1 and TRBJ1-2; TRBD1 might be the D (5 bases). Source material: peripheral blood or thyroid tissue (not recorded which). The CDR3 nucleotides read TGCAGTGCTAGAGATGGCCAGGGTGATGGCTACACCTTC. Amino acid sequence: CSARDGQGDGYTF.